These 24 T cell receptor beta chains originate from one sample sequenced in a study of cytomegalovirus exposure and HLA in healthy donors. PCR employed 60 Vbeta and 13 Jbeta primers. Here immunoSEQ multiplex PCR was the method, and the copy in TCRdb shows in-frame clones only, minus some. The data show roughly 220,000 clones, 65% to 85% seen once. Sequencing used PBMCs. The origin of the receptors is a man in his thirties or forties in good health and CMV-seronegative.

The chain links TRBV28 to TRBJ2-7, with 8 bases lining up with TRBD1. V was clipped by 4 bases and J by 1 base; unmatched bases: 6. This CDR3 is built from 15 residues. CDR1 is MDHEN, CDR2 SYDVKM, per germline. CDR3 bases: TGTGCCAGCAGTTGGGACAGGAGGATTTCCTACGAGCAGTACTTC. It encodes CASSWDRRISYEQYF.

V usage is TRBV28 and J usage is TRBJ1-2, with 8 bases aligning to TRBD1. Germline trimming cut 4 bases from V and 4 bases from J; bases unmatched to any gene: 5. There are 14 residues in the CDR3. Germline V gene lookup returns CDR1 MDHEN and CDR2 SYDVKM. The CDR3 loop reads CASSSGQGVYGYTF. The CDR3 DNA follows: TGTGCCAGCAGTTCCGGACAGGGAGTCTATGGCTACACCTTC.

The chain is built from TRBV7-2 and TRBJ2-3; 8 bases match TRBD2. There are 14 residues in the CDR3. The junction had 12 bases not matched to a gene; V was cut back by 7 bases and J by 9 bases. The V gene's germline CDR1 is SGHTA and CDR2 FQGNSA. CDR3: CASTQAGGGRTQYF. The CDR3 DNA reads TGTGCCAGCACCCAGGCCGGGGGGGGTCGGACGCAGTATTTT.

This sequence joins TRBV14 and TRBJ2-7; 7 nucleotides line up with TRBD2. V shed 6 bases, J shed 2 bases, and the junction held 4 bases outside the gene matches. This CDR3 contains 13 residues. Germline CDR1 reads SGHDN; CDR2 reads FVKESK. CDR3 DNA: TGTGCCAGCAGAGTGGGGGGGACCTACGAGCAGTACTTC. Encoded protein: CASRVGGTYEQYF.

This chain connects TRBV28 to TRBJ1-6; D gene uncertain. The V and J ends lost 3 bases and 8 bases respectively, with 14 bases between them. The CDR3 consists of 15 residues. Per the germline V gene, CDR1 is MDHEN and CDR2 is SYDVKM. CDR3 residues: CASSLTYGRDSPLHF. In DNA, the CDR3 is TGTGCCAGCAGTTTGACCTATGGGAGAGATTCACCCCTCCACTTT.

This sequence joins TRBV5-1 and TRBJ2-7; D might be TRBD1 (5 bases). The germline V gene has CDR1 SGHRS and CDR2 YFSETQ. The CDR3 has 14 amino acids. Trimming took off 0 bases at V and 7 bases at J, with 14 bases between the two ends. The CDR3 protein is CASSLGQTSREQYF. In DNA form, the CDR3 reads TGCGCCAGCAGCTTGGGACAGACCTCCAGGGAGCAGTACTTC.

The chain combines TRBV5-4 with TRBJ1-2; D not resolved. The CDR3 loop spans 16 amino acids. Germline V gives CDR1 SGHNT, CDR2 YYREEE (reference sequence). With 1 base removed from V and 5 bases from J, the gap between germline ends came to 18 bases. The CDR3 DNA reads TGTGCCAGCAGCTTGTGGGGAAATGACTACCCTTATGGCTACACCTTC. This encodes CASSLWGNDYPYGYTF.

V usage is TRBV2 and J usage is TRBJ2-7, with D maybe TRBD2 (6 bases). The ends were cut back, 4 bases at V and 3 bases at J, with 7 bases in the middle. The CDR3 is made up of 12 amino acids. The germline CDR1 and CDR2 sequences are SNHLY and FYNNEI. The CDR3 coding sequence is TGTGCCAGCAGTGGGGGGGTCTACGAGCAGTACTTC. It translates to CASSGGVYEQYF. Based on the CDR3 plus reference TRBV2 and TRBJ2-7, the full variable domain is EPEVTQTPSHQVTQMGQEVILRCVPISNHLYFYWYRQILGQKVEFLVSFYNNEISEKSEIFDDQFSVERPDGSNFTLKIRSTKLEDSAMYFCASSGGVYEQYFGPGTRLTVT.

This clone was detected only once. The gene calls are TRBV7-3 and TRBJ2-1; 10 nucleotides line up with TRBD2. The germline V gene encodes CDR1 SGHTA and CDR2 FQGTGA. After removal of 2 bases from V and 9 bases from J, the junction contained 16 bases not matched to a gene. The CDR3 runs to 18 residues. For the CDR3, the DNA is TGTGCCAGCAGCTTAGGGTTGGTCGGAGCGGGGGGGCAGGGTGAGCAGTTCTTC. Encoded protein: CASSLGLVGAGGQGEQFF.

This chain joins TRBV18 and TRBJ1-1; no reliable D call. The CDR3 contains 13 residues. Trimming removed 0 bases from V and 1 base from J, with 3 bases in between. Germline-derived CDR1 and CDR2 are KGHSH and LQKENI. The CDR3 reads CASSPPQNTEAFF. In DNA form, the CDR3 reads TGTGCCAGCTCACCACCACAGAACACTGAAGCTTTCTTT.

The gene calls are TRBV10-2 and TRBJ1-1; the match to TRBD1 covers 8 bases. Per germline, CDR1 WSHSY and CDR2 SAAADI. V shed 6 bases and J 6 bases; nucleotides not matched to a gene: 6. The CDR3 consists of 13 residues. For the CDR3, the DNA is TGCGCCAGCAGACCGACAGGGGTCCCTGAAGCTTTCTTT. Residues: CASRPTGVPEAFF.

V is TRBV5-1 and J is TRBJ1-1; the D is unclear. Trimming took off 2 bases at V and 4 bases at J, with 12 bases between the two ends. This CDR3 has 14 amino acids. The V gene's germline CDR1 is SGHRS and CDR2 YFSETQ. CDR3 sequence (DNA): TGCGCCAGCAGCTTTGTGGGTCGCGGCACTGAAGCTTTCTTT. Its translation: CASSFVGRGTEAFF. The whole variable domain, filled in from reference TRBV5-1 and TRBJ1-1, reads KAGVTQTPRYLIKTRGQQVTLSCSPISGHRSVSWYQQTPGQGLQFLFEYFSETQRNKGNFPGRFSGRQFSNSRSEMNVSTLELGDSALYLCASSFVGRGTEAFFGQGTRLTVV.

The J gene is TRBJ2-5, the V gene TRBV19; D is possibly TRBD1 (6 bases). The V gene lost 5 bases and the J gene lost 0 bases, with 13 bases spanning the gap. From germline, CDR1 is LNHDA and CDR2 SQIVND (reference sequence). This CDR3 has 15 residues. CDR3 amino acids: CASSLAGANQETQYF. In DNA, the CDR3 is TGTGCCAGTAGTTTGGCAGGGGCAAACCAAGAGACCCAGTACTTC.

This clone has just one count. J is TRBJ1-5 and V is TRBV21-1. TRBV21-1 is a known pseudogene. This CDR3 contains 16 residues. The CDR3 protein is CASSKEAEYSNQPQHF. For the CDR3, the DNA is TGTGCCAGCAGCAAAGAGGCGGAGTATAGCAATCAGCCCCAGCATTTT.

This clone was recorded once. V usage is TRBV7-8 and J usage is TRBJ1-6, with a weak D call TRBD1 (5 bases). V dropped 3 bases and J dropped 7 bases, with 16 bases sitting between them. Per germline, CDR1 SGHVS and CDR2 FQNEAQ. The CDR3 length is 16 residues. CDR3 sequence: CASSFSWGLGNSPLHF. In nucleotides, the CDR3 is TGTGCCAGCAGCTTTAGCTGGGGCCTAGGGAATTCACCCCTCCACTTT.

The CDR3 region has the DNA TGTGCCAGCAGTGATACCGGGACAGGGGGGACTGAAGCTTTCTTT. Encoded protein: CASSDTGTGGTEAFF. This chain connects TRBV6-4 to TRBJ1-1, with 11 bases aligning to TRBD1. The J segment lost 5 bases and the V segment lost 3 bases, leaving 5 bases of the junction unmatched. The CDR3 contains 15 residues. CDR1 and CDR2 (germline): MRHNA, SNTAGT.

This rearrangement joins TRBV7-2 to TRBJ2-7; no firm D call. Germline assignment: CDR1 SGHTA and CDR2 FQGNSA. The CDR3 is 13 residues long. Trimming cost V 2 bases and J 0 bases, with 5 bases left between them. CDR3 in DNA: TGTGCCAGCAGCTTAACAGCCTCCTACGAGCAGTACTTC. Translated, it gives CASSLTASYEQYF.

V usage is TRBV15 and J usage is TRBJ2-5; no firm D call. Trimming removed 3 bases at V and 4 bases at J, with 6 bases between. This CDR3 has 12 amino acids. Germline-derived CDR1 and CDR2 are LNHNV and YYDKDF (reference sequence). The CDR3 DNA reads TGTGCCACCAGCAGTTCGGTAGAGACCCAGTACTTC. The encoded protein is CATSSSVETQYF.

The chain joins TRBV9 to TRBJ2-7; TRBD1 agrees at 9 bases. The trim removed 0 bases at V and 2 bases at J, leaving 3 bases unmatched. CDR1 is SGDLS, CDR2 YYNGEE, per germline. The CDR3 covers 15 residues. CDR3 in DNA: TGTGCCAGCAGCGTAGAGGGGACAGGGCCCTACGAGCAGTACTTC. Protein sequence: CASSVEGTGPYEQYF.

V gene TRBV27 combines with J gene TRBJ1-5; TRBD1 agrees at 10 bases. Germline assignment: CDR1 MNHEY and CDR2 SMNVEV (reference sequence). The CDR3 runs 16 residues. V dropped 0 bases and J dropped 5; count of bases not matched to a gene: 4. CDR3 in DNA: TGTGCCAGCAGTTTATCGGGACAGGGGCTTTATCAGCCCCAGCATTTT. Translation: CASSLSGQGLYQPQHF.

The J gene is TRBJ2-1, the V gene TRBV6-1, with TRBD2 matching over 11 bases. CDR3 length equals 15 residues. Germline CDR1 is MNHNS and CDR2 is SASEGT. The trim removed 6 bases at V and 7 bases at J, leaving 8 bases unmatched. The CDR3 bases are TGTGCCAGCAGCGCGACTAGCGGGGTTGGAAATGAGCAGTTCTTC. It encodes CASSATSGVGNEQFF.

The chain is built from TRBV5-1 and TRBJ2-3; 12 nucleotides match TRBD2. V dropped 4 bases and J dropped 0; count of bases not matched to a gene: 3. In germline, CDR1 is SGHRS, CDR2 YFSETQ. The CDR3 consists of 16 residues. The DNA of the CDR3 is TGCGCCAGCAGCCCCGGACTAGCGGGGAGCACAGATACGCAGTATTTT. Its translation: CASSPGLAGSTDTQYF.

V usage is TRBV6-1 and J usage is TRBJ1-6, with 7 bases matching TRBD1. This CDR3 contains 13 residues. V trimming: 7 bases; J trimming: 10 bases; junction bases outside the gene matches: 7. Germline CDR1 and CDR2: MNHNS and SASEGT. Written as DNA, the CDR3 is TGTGCCAGCATCGGACAGGTTGGATCACCCCTCCACTTT. Its protein is CASIGQVGSPLHF.

This chain uses TRBV5-6 with TRBJ1-5; 7 nucleotides align to TRBD1. This CDR3 contains 18 residues. After removal of 4 bases from V and 0 bases from J, the junction contained 13 bases not matched to a gene. Germline V gene lookup returns CDR1 SGHDT and CDR2 YYEEEE. DNA for the CDR3: TGTGCCAGCAGCAAATCCCCTAGGACAGGTAATAGCAATCAGCCCCAGCATTTT. It encodes CASSKSPRTGNSNQPQHF.